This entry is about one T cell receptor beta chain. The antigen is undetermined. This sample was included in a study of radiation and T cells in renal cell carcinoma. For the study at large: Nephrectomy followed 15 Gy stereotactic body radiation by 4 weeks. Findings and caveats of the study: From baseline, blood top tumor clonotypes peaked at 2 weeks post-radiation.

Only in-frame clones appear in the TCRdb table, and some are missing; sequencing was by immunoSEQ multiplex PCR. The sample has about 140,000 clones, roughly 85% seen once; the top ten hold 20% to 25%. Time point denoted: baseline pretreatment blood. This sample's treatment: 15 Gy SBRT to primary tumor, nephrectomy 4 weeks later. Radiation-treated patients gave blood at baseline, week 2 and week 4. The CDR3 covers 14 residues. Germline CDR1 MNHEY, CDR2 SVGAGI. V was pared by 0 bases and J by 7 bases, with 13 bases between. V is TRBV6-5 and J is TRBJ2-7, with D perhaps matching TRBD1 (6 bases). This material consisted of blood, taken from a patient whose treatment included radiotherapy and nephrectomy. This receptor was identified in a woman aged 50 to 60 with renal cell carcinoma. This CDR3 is CASSYSTTGMEQYF. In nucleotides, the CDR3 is TGTGCCAGCAGTTACTCGACGACAGGCATGGAGCAGTACTTC.